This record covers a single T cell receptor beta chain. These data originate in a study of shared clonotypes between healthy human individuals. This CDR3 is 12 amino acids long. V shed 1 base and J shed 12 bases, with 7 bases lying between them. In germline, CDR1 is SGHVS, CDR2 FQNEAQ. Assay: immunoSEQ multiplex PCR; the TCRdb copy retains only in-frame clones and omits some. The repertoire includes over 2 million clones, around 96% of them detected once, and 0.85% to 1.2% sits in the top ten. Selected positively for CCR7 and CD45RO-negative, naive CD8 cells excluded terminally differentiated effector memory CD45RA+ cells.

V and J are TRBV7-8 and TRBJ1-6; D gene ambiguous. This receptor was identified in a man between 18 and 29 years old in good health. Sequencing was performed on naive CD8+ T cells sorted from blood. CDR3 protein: CASSLGEKPLHF. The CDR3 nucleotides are TGTGCCAGCAGCTTAGGGGAAAAACCCCTCCACTTT. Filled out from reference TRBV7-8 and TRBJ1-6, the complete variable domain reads GAGVSQSPRYKVAKRGQDVALRCDPISGHVSLFWYQQALGQGPEFLTYFQNEAQLDKSGLPSDRFFAERPEGSVSTLKIQRTQQEDSAVYLCASSLGEKPLHFGNGTRLTVT.